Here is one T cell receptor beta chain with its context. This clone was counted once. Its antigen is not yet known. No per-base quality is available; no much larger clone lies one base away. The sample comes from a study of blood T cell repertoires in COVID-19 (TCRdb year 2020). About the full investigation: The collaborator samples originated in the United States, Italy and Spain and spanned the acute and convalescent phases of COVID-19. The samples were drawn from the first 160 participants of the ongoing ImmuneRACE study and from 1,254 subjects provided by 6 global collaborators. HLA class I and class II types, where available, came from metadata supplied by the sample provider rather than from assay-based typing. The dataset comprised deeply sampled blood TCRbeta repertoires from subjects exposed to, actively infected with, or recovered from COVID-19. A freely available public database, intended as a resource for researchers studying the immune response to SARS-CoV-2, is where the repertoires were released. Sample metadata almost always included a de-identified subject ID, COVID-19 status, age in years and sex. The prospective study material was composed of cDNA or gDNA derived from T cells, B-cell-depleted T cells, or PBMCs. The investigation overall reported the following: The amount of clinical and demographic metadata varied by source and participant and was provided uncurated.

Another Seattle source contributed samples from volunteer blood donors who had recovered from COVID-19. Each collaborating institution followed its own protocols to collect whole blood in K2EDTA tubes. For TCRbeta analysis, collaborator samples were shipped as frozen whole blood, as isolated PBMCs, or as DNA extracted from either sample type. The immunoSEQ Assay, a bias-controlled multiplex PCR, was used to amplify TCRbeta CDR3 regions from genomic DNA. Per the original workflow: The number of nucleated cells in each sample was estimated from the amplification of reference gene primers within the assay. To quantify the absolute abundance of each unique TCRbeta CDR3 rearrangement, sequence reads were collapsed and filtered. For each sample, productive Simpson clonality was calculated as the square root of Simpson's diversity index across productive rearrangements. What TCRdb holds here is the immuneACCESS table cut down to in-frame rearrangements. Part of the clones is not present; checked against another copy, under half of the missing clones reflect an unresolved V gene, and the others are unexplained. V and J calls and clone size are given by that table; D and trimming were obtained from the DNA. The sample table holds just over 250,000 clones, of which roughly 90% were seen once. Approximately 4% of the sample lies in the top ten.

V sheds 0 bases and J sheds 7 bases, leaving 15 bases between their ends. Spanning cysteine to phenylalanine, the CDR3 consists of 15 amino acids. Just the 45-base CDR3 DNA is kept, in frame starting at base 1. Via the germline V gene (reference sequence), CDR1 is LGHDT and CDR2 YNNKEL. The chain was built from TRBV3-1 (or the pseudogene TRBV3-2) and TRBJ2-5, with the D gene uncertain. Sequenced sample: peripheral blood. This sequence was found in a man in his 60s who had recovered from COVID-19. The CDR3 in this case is CASSQDSHQVATQYF. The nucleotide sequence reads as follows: TGTGCCAGCAGCCAAGATTCACATCAGGTCGCGACCCAGTACTTC.